This TCR beta chain was captured in a study of blood T cells in healthy people across ages. Study-wide results and caveats: Older age went with lower TCR beta diversity per million T cells, in a roughly linear way. The lack of PBMC sorting stopped any conclusive naive versus antigen-experienced comparison.

A second PCR, run for about 6 to 12 cycles, used a sample-barcoded 5' primer plus a J-beta primer mix. Every single cDNA molecule received a tag from a template-switch adaptor with 12 random nucleotides. One entry per CDR3 protein, called by TCRdb with MiXCR from the 5' RACE reads. The table records about 1.5 million distinct CDR3 sequences, 35% to 45% of them present only once. This clonotype was observed a handful of times. Its antigen is undetermined. The CDR3 contains 15 residues. Trimming shortened V by 1 base and J by 1 base, and 13 bases separated the two germline ends. Germline assignment: CDR1 SQVTM and CDR2 ANQGSEA.

The chain is built from TRBV29-1 and TRBJ1-1; D call uncertain. This clonotype was obtained from a woman aged 18 to 35 in good health. Sequenced input: blood. CDR3 protein: CSVEVPRPRNTEAFF. The CDR3 bases are TGCAGCGTTGAAGTCCCGCGGCCACGGAACACTGAAGCTTTCTTT. Combining the CDR3 with reference TRBV29-1 and TRBJ1-1 gives the whole variable domain SAVISQKPSRDICQRGTSLTIQCQVDSQVTMMFWYRQQPGQSLTLIATANQGSEATYESGFVIDKFPISRPNLTFSTLTVSNMSPEDSSIYLCSVEVPRPRNTEAFFGQGTRLTVV.